The 26 T cell receptor beta chains listed next were all sequenced from one sample in a study of T cell responses to AZD1222 COVID-19 vaccine. Here immunoSEQ multiplex PCR was the method, and the copy in TCRdb shows in-frame clones only, minus some. The repertoire has more than 70,000 clones, 70% to 90% of them found once; the top ten carry about 1.6%. The starting material was peripheral blood, obtained on day 0 of AZD1222 vaccination. These TCRs come from an adult in good health.

J is TRBJ2-1 and V is TRBV11-2; TRBD1 aligns across 7 bases. CDR3 length equals 16 residues. J lost 6 bases, V lost 3 bases, and 11 bases had no gene match. Germline CDR1 SGHAT, CDR2 FQNNGV. The CDR3 sequence: CASSLTPGQTLNEQFF. The DNA for the CDR3 is TGTGCCAGCAGCTTGACCCCGGGACAGACACTCAATGAGCAGTTCTTC. Drawing the rest from reference TRBV11-2 and TRBJ2-1, the complete variable domain is EAGVAQSPRYKIIEKRQSVAFWCNPISGHATLYWYQQILGQGPKLLIQFQNNGVVDDSQLPKDRFSAERLKGVDSTLKIQPAKLEDSAVYLCASSLTPGQTLNEQFFGPGTRLTVL.

The chain combines TRBV27 with TRBJ2-1, with TRBD2 matching over 9 bases. Germline CDR1 is MNHEY and CDR2 is SMNVEV (reference sequence). Trimming cost V 4 bases and J 4 bases; bases outside gene matches: 20. The CDR3 sequence is 20 residues long. The DNA of the CDR3 is TGTGCCAGCAGTTCGAAGCGGGAGGCCCTAATTAACCCGATTTACAATGAGCAGTTCTTC. This codes for CASSSKREALINPIYNEQFF.

The CDR3 here is CASSPRGSGQPAGYEQYF. The CDR3, as DNA: TGTGCCAGCAGCCCCCGAGGTAGCGGCCAGCCGGCTGGTTACGAGCAGTACTTC. The rearrangement links TRBV7-2 to TRBJ2-7, with D possibly being TRBD2 (6 bases). CDR3 length: 18 amino acids. Between the trimmed V and J ends, which lost 5 bases and 4 bases, there was a span of 27 bases. Germline lookup yields CDR1 SGHTA and CDR2 FQGNSA.

V gene TRBV29-1 combines with J gene TRBJ2-1; the D gene is possibly TRBD1 (7 bases). The CDR3 contains 14 residues. Germline CDR1 reads SQVTM; CDR2 reads ANQGSEA. V was pared by 7 bases and J by 9 bases, with 22 bases between. Here the CDR3 reads CSGWTGGKGGEQFF. The CDR3 DNA sequence: TGCAGCGGATGGACAGGTGGGAAGGGAGGTGAGCAGTTCTTC.

This clone occurred a few times. The CDR3 DNA reads TGTGCCAGCACCGAGGGACCTTCGCACGCAGATACGCAGTATTTT. Amino acid sequence: CASTEGPSHADTQYF. The gene calls are TRBV9 and TRBJ2-3; D possibly uses TRBD1 or TRBD2 (5 bases each). With 6 bases removed from V and 4 bases from J, the gap between germline ends came to 18 bases. This CDR3 region has 15 residues. Germline V lookup: CDR1 SGDLS, CDR2 YYNGEE.

This sequence joins TRBV27 and TRBJ1-1, with 7 bases aligning to TRBD1. With V trimmed by 4 bases and J by 1 base, 6 bases remained unmatched. The CDR3 covers 15 residues. Germline values: CDR1 MNHEY, CDR2 SMNVEV (reference sequence). The CDR3, as DNA: TGTGCCAGCAGTTCAAGGGGGCTGGGGAACACTGAAGCTTTCTTT. Protein sequence: CASSSRGLGNTEAFF.

In its sample, this clone was seen once. The chain joins TRBV18 to TRBJ2-1; 12 bases are a match to TRBD1. The CDR3 is made up of 14 amino acids. Germline V gene lookup returns CDR1 KGHSH and CDR2 LQKENI. Losses at the gene ends were 3 bases for V and 8 bases for J; bases not matched to a gene: 2. The CDR3 DNA reads as TGTGCCAGCTCACCGAGGGACAGGGGGCATGAGCAGTTCTTC. The encoded protein is CASSPRDRGHEQFF. The full variable domain, with the rest looked up from reference TRBV18 and TRBJ2-1, is NAGVMQNPRHLVRRRGQEARLRCSPMKGHSHVYWYRQLPEEGLKFMVYLQKENIIDESGMPKERFSAEFPKEGPSILRIQQVVRGDSAAYFCASSPRDRGHEQFFGPGTRLTVL.

Only one count was recorded for this clone. The chain combines TRBV7-8 with TRBJ2-1; 7 positions match TRBD1. Looked up from germline, CDR1 is SGHVS and CDR2 is FQNEAQ. Trimming cost V 5 bases and J 9 bases; bases outside gene matches: 10. The CDR3 has 14 residues. CDR3 nucleotide sequence: TGTGCCAGCAGCCGGAATACAGGGGCAAGTGAGCAGTTCTTC. Translated, it gives CASSRNTGASEQFF. The full variable domain, with the rest looked up from reference TRBV7-8 and TRBJ2-1, is GAGVSQSPRYKVAKRGQDVALRCDPISGHVSLFWYQQALGQGPEFLTYFQNEAQLDKSGLPSDRFFAERPEGSVSTLKIQRTQQEDSAVYLCASSRNTGASEQFFGPGTRLTVL.

This clone was seen a single time. The rearrangement links TRBV15 to TRBJ2-1, with TRBD2 matching 8 bases. The germline CDR1 and CDR2 sequences are LNHNV and YYDKDF (reference sequence). CDR3 size: 18 residues. Trimming cost V 5 bases and J 3 bases; bases outside gene matches: 15. CDR3 bases: TGTGCCACCAGCTCGGGAGGGGCCGGGGAGGGAAACTACAATGAGCAGTTCTTC. This translates into CATSSGGAGEGNYNEQFF.

The chain carries TRBV25-1 and TRBJ2-2; possibly TRBD1 for D (5 bases). The CDR3 has 14 residues. Trimming stripped 2 bases from V and 4 bases from J, with 8 bases between. In germline, CDR1 is MGHDK, CDR2 SYGVNS. The CDR3 protein is CASSEQGTTGELFF. For the CDR3, the DNA is TGTGCCAGCAGTGAACAGGGAACCACCGGGGAGCTGTTTTTT.

This clone was observed once. The J gene is TRBJ1-3, the V gene TRBV10-3; D is ambiguous. The CDR3 spans 15 residues. Trimming removed 3 bases from V and 3 bases from J, with 12 bases in between. Germline CDR1 and CDR2: ENHRY and SYGVKD. CDR3 bases: TGTGCCATCAGTGATCGATTGGGTAGTGGAAACACCATATATTTT. It translates to CAISDRLGSGNTIYF.

The chain couples TRBV27 to TRBJ2-7, with D perhaps being TRBD1 or TRBD2 (5 bases each). V shed 6 bases and J shed 3 bases, with 15 bases lying between them. The CDR3 totals 14 residues. The germline V gene encodes CDR1 MNHEY and CDR2 SMNVEV (reference sequence). The CDR3 region is CASSTWDGGYEQYF. The CDR3 region has the DNA TGTGCCAGCAGCACCTGGGACGGAGGCTACGAGCAGTACTTC.

The CDR3 DNA reads as TGCAGCGTCGGACAGGGGGTCTATGGCTACACCTTC. It translates to CSVGQGVYGYTF. The rearrangement joins TRBV29-1 to TRBJ1-2; 10 nucleotides align to TRBD1. Germline CDR1 reads SQVTM; CDR2 reads ANQGSEA. The CDR3 covers 12 residues. Trimming cost V 6 bases and J 4 bases; bases outside gene matches: 2.

The chain employs TRBV7-3 and TRBJ2-3; D is uncertain. Germline V gene lookup returns CDR1 SGHTA and CDR2 FQGTGA. The germline V and J ends were trimmed by 3 bases and 0 bases, with 1 base remaining between them. This CDR3 is 12 amino acids long. As DNA, the CDR3 is TGTGCCAGCAGCTTTAGCACAGATACGCAGTATTTT. Its translation is CASSFSTDTQYF.

V is TRBV10-3 and J is TRBJ1-1; TRBD1 is a possible D gene (5 bases). The V end lost 4 bases, the J end lost 8 bases, and 8 bases lay between the germline ends. The CDR3 is made up of 11 amino acids. Germline values: CDR1 ENHRY, CDR2 SYGVKD. The CDR3 sequence is CAISGDVEAFF. The CDR3 DNA reads TGTGCCATCAGTGGGGACGTGGAAGCTTTCTTT.

This rearrangement joins TRBV18 to TRBJ2-1, with D perhaps matching TRBD2 (6 bases). V was clipped by 4 bases and J by 10 bases, with 14 bases between them. There are 13 residues in the CDR3. Germline CDR1 KGHSH, CDR2 LQKENI. CDR3 sequence reads: CASSLEVAGEQFF. As DNA, the CDR3 is TGTGCCAGCTCACTAGAAGTGGCGGGAGAGCAGTTCTTC.

The genes are TRBV27 and TRBJ2-1; 12 bases align to TRBD2. This CDR3 has 16 residues. V lost 6 bases, J lost 3 bases, and 6 bases stayed unmatched. Per germline, CDR1 MNHEY and CDR2 SMNVEV (reference sequence). CDR3 residues: CASRPGLAGFYNEQFF. In DNA, the CDR3 is TGTGCCAGCAGGCCGGGACTAGCGGGTTTCTACAATGAGCAGTTCTTC.

This sequence joins TRBV5-1 and TRBJ2-6, with 7 bases fitting TRBD2. The ends lost 3 bases at V and 0 bases at J; junction bases unmatched: 3. CDR3 length: 16 residues. Germline assignment: CDR1 SGHRS and CDR2 YFSETQ. CDR3 residues: CASSWGGSSGANVLTF. The CDR3 DNA is TGCGCCAGCAGCTGGGGAGGGTCCTCTGGGGCCAACGTCCTGACTTTC.

This sequence joins TRBV19 and TRBJ2-1, with D perhaps matching TRBD2 (5 bases). The CDR3 loop spans 16 amino acids. From germline, CDR1 is LNHDA and CDR2 SQIVND (reference sequence). Trimming took 6 bases from V and 4 from J, leaving 19 bases between them. The CDR3 DNA follows: TGTGCCAGTAGCTTAGAGGCGGGCTACCCATACAATGAGCAGTTCTTC. Protein: CASSLEAGYPYNEQFF.

CDR3 in DNA: TGTGCCAGCTCACCGACTCTCCAAGAGACCCAGTACTTC. It specifies CASSPTLQETQYF. The gene calls are TRBV18 and TRBJ2-5; unclear D gene. The ends were cut back, 3 bases at V and 1 base at J, with 6 bases in the middle. The CDR3 is made up of 13 amino acids. Germline V CDR1 and CDR2: KGHSH, LQKENI.

This chain uses TRBV6-1 with TRBJ1-2, with D hard to call. This CDR3 contains 17 residues. Germline assignment: CDR1 MNHNS and CDR2 SASEGT. V dropped 0 bases and J dropped 0 bases, with 14 bases sitting between them. CDR3 nucleotides: TGTGCCAGCAGTGAAGCGCTTGGTTTGAATTCTAACTATGGCTACACCTTC. Amino acids: CASSEALGLNSNYGYTF.

The chain uses TRBV5-4 and TRBJ1-4, with D perhaps matching TRBD1 (5 bases). This CDR3 spans 15 amino acids. V lost 0 bases to trimming and J lost 5 bases, with 11 bases between them. Germline V gene lookup returns CDR1 SGHNT and CDR2 YYREEE (reference sequence). The CDR3 is CASSLAGGVNEKLFF. The CDR3 DNA reads TGTGCCAGCAGCTTGGCGGGAGGGGTCAATGAAAAACTGTTTTTT.

The gene calls are TRBV6-2 or TRBV6-3 and TRBJ1-5; D possibly corresponds to TRBD1 (5 bases). Germline CDR1 MNHEY, CDR2 SVGEGT. The CDR3 covers 16 residues. Trimming pared 2 bases from V and 6 bases from J, leaving 17 bases between. The CDR3 reads CASSYHLGDLGQPQHF. CDR3 DNA sequence: TGTGCCAGCAGTTACCATCTAGGGGACCTTGGTCAGCCCCAGCATTTT.

The J gene is TRBJ2-1, the V gene TRBV29-1, with D perhaps matching TRBD2 (6 bases). CDR1 and CDR2 (germline): SQVTM, ANQGSEA. Trimming shortened V by 0 bases and J by 7 bases, and 13 bases separated the two germline ends. This CDR3 spans 14 amino acids. CDR3 region: CSVEDPGVWNEQFF. CDR3 nucleotide sequence: TGCAGCGTTGAAGATCCGGGGGTCTGGAATGAGCAGTTCTTC.

Worth noting for this clone: Additional DNA sequences in this sample encode the identical CDR3. J is TRBJ1-1 and V is TRBV5-1; D might be TRBD1 (6 bases). The CDR3 is 13 residues long. CDR1 SGHRS and CDR2 YFSETQ come from the germline V gene. V dropped 2 bases and J dropped 3 bases, with 8 bases sitting between them. The CDR3 DNA follows: TGCGCCAGCAGCTTAAAGGGGGACACTGAAGCTTTCTTT. Its translation: CASSLKGDTEAFF.

The rearrangement uses TRBV2 and TRBJ2-3; tentatively, D is TRBD2 (6 bases). The CDR3 runs to 16 residues. V dropped 2 bases and J dropped 2 bases, with 14 bases sitting between them. CDR1 and CDR2 from the germline V gene are SNHLY and FYNNEI. The CDR3 protein is CASSEKRVGATDTQYF. CDR3 in DNA: TGTGCCAGCAGTGAAAAGCGGGTAGGAGCCACAGATACGCAGTATTTT.